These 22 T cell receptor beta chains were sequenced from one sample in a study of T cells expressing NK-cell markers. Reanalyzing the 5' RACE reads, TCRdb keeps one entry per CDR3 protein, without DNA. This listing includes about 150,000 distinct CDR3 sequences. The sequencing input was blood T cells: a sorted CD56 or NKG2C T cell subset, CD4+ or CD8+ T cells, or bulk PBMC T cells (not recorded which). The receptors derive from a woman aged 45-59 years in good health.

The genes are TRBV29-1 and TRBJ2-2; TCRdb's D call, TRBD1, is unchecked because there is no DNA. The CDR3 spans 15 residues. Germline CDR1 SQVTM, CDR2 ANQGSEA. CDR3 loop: CSVRRDTANTGELFF.

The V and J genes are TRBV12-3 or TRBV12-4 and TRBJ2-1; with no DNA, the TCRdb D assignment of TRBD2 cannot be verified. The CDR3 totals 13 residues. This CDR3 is CASLEGSYNEQFF.

CDR3 protein: CASSYYGRAPFTDTQYF. V gene TRBV6-5 combines with J gene TRBJ2-3; lacking DNA, the TRBD2 call made by TCRdb goes unchecked. CDR1 MNHEY and CDR2 SVGAGI come from the germline V gene. This CDR3 spans 17 amino acids.

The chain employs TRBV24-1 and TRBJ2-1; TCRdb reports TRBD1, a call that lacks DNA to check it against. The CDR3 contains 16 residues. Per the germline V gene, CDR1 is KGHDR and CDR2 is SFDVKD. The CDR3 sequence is CATSDVRAVADNEQFF.

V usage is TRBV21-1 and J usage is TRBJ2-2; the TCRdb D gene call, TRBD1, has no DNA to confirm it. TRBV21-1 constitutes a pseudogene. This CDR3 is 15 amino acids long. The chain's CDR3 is CASSANRGHTGELFF.

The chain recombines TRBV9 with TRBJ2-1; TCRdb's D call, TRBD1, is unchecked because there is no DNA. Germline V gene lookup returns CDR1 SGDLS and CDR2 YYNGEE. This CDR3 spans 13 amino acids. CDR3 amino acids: CASSDGRGNEQFF.

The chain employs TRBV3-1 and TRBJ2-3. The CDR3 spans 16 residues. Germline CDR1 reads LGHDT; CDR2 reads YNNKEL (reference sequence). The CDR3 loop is CASSQDLAGSTDTQYF.

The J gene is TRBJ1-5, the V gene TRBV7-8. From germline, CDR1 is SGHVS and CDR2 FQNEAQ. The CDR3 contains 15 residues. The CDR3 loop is CASSLVTGTHQPQHF.

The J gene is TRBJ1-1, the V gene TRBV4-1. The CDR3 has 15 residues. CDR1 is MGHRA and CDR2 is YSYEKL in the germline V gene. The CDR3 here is CASSPPGGHHTEAFF.

This CDR3 is CASGNPQGGWDTEAFF. The V and J genes are TRBV12-5 and TRBJ1-1; TCRdb designates TRBD1, a call that cannot be tested without DNA. Per germline, CDR1 LGHNT and CDR2 FRNRAP. The CDR3 has 16 residues.

The CDR3 is CATSVAGGGEAFF. The rearrangement links TRBV24-1 to TRBJ1-1. Germline CDR1 is KGHDR and CDR2 is SFDVKD. This CDR3 has 13 residues.

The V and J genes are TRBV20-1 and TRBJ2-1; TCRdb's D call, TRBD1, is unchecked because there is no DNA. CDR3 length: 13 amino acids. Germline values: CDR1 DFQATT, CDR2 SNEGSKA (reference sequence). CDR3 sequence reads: CSARDREKAEQFF.

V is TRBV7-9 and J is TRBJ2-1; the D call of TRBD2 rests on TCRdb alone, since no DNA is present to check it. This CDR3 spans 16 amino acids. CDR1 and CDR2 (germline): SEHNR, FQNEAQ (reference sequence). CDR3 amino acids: CASSTRLAGVDNEQFF. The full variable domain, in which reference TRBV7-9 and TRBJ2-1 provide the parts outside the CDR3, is DTGVSQNPRHKITKRGQNVTFRCDPISEHNRLYWYRQTLGQGPEFLTYFQNEAQLEKSRLLSDRFSAERPKGSFSTLEIQRTEQGDSAMYLCASSTRLAGVDNEQFFGPGTRLTVL.

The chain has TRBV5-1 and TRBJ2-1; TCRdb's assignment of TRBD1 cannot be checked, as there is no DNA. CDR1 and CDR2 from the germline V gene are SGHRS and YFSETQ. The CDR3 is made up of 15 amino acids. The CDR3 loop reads CASTSFGGNGYEQFF.

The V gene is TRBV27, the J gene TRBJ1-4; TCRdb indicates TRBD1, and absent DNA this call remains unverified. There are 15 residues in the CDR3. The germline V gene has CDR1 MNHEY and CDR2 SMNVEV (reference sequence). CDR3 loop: CASSRIYRFNEKLFF.

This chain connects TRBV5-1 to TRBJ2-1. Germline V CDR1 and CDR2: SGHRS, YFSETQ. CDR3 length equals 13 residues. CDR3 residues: CASSLSPKDEQFF.

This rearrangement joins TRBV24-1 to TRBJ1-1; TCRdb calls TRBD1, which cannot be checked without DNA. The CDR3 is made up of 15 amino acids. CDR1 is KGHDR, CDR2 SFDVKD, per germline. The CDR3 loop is CATSDRDSVNTEAFF.

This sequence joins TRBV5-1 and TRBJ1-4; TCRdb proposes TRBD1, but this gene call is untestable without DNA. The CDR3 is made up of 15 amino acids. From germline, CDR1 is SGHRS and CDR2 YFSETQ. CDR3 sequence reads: CASSPFAQFNEKLFF.

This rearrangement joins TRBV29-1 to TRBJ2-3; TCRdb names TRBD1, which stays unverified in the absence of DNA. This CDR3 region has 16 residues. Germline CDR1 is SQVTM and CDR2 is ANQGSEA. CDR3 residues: CSVDGALSVNTDTQYF.

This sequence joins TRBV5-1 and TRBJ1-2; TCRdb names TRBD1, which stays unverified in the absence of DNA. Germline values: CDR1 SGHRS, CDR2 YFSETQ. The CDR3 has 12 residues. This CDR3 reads CASSGEQVLYTF.

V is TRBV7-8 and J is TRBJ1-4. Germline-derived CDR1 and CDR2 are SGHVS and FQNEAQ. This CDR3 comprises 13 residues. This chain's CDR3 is CASSPFENEKLFF.

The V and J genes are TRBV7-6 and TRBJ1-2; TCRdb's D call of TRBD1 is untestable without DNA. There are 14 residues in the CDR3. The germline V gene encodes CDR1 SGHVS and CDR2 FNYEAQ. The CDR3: CASSLAQDRDGYTF. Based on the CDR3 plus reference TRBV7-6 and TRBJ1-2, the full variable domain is GAGVSQSPRYKVTKRGQDVALRCDPISGHVSLYWYRQALGQGPEFLTYFNYEAQQDKSGLPNDRFSAERPEGSISTLTIQRTEQRDSAMYRCASSLAQDRDGYTFGSGTRLTVV.